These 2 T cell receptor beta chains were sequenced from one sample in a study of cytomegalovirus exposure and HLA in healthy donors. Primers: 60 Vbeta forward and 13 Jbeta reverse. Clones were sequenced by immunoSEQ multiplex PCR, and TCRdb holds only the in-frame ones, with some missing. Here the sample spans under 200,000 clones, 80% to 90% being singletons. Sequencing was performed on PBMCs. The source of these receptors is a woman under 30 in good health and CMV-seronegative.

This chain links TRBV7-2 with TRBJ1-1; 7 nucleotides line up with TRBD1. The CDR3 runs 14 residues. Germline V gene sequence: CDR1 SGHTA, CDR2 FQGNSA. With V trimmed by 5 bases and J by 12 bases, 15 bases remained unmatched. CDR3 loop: CASSHNRQGRSPFF. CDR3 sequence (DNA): TGTGCCAGCAGCCACAACCGACAGGGCCGCAGCCCTTTCTTT.

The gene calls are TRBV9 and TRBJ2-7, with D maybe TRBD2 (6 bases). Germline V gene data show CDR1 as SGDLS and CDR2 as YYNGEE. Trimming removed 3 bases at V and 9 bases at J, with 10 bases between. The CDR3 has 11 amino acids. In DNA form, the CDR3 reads TGTGCCAGCAGCGCCGGCGGGGTGCAGTACTTC. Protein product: CASSAGGVQYF.